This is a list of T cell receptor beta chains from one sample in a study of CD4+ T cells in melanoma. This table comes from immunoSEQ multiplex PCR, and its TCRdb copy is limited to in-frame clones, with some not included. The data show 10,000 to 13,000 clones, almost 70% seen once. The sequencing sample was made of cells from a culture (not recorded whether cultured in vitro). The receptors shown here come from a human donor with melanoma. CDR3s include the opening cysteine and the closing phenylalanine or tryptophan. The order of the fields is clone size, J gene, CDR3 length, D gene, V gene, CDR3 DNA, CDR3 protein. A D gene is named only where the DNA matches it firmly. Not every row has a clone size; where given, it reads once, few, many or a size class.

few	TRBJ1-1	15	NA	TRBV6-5	TGTGCCAGCAGTTACTCTCGCGCGGGGGCGACTGAAGCTTTCTTT	CASSYSRAGATEAFF
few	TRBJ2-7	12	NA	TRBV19	TGTGCCAGTTCCGGACAGACCTACGAGCAGTACTTC	CASSGQTYEQYF
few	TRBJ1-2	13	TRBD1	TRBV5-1	TGCGCCAGCAGCTTGGGAACAGGGGAGGGCTACACCTTC	CASSLGTGEGYTF
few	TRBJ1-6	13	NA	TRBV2	TGTGCCAGCGTAAACACTTGGAATTCACCCCTCCACTTT	CASVNTWNSPLHF
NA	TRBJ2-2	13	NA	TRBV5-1	TGCGCCAGCAGCCATAAGAACACCGGGGAGCTGTTTTTT	CASSHKNTGELFF
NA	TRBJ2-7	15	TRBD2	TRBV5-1	TGCGCCAGCAGCCGGGGGGGTCAAGGTCGCTACGAGCAGTACTTC	CASSRGGQGRYEQYF
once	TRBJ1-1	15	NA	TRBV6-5	TGTGCCAGCAGTTACTCGATTCGGGGATTCACTGAAGCTTTCTTT	CASSYSIRGFTEAFF
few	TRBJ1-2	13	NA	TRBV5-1	TGCGCCAGCAGACGGGGCTCGGGGAATGGCTACACCTTC	CASRRGSGNGYTF
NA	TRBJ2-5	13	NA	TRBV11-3	TGTGCCAGCAGCTTCGGACAGCAAGAGACCCAGTACTTC	CASSFGQQETQYF
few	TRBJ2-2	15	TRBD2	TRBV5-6	TGTGCCAGCAGCCCCTTTCTGGGGGGGACCGGGGAGCTGTTTTTT	CASSPFLGGTGELFF
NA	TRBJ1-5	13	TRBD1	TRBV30	TGTGCCTTCGGGACCCGACAGGGTCAGCCCCAGCATTTT	CAFGTRQGQPQHF
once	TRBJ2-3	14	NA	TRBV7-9	TGTGCCAGCAGCACAATCCGGGGGCCAGATACGCAGTATTTT	CASSTIRGPDTQYF
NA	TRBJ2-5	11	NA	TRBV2	TGTGCCAGCAGTTCTAGGGAGACCCAGTACTTC	CASSSRETQYF
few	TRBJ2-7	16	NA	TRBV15	TGTGCCACCAGCAACATACAGGGATCCCTAATACGCGAGCAGTACTTC	CATSNIQGSLIREQYF
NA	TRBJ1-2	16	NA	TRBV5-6	TGTGCCAGCAGCTTTTCTTCGGTCGCCAGCGTCTATGGCTACACCTTC	CASSFSSVASVYGYTF
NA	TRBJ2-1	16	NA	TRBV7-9	TGTGCCAGCAGCTTAGTCAAGCCAGGGGGGGTTTATGAGCAGTTCTTC	CASSLVKPGGVYEQFF
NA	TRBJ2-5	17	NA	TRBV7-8	TGTGCCAGCAGCTTAAGGGAGGGCTATCGGGGGGCGGAGACCCAGTACTTC	CASSLREGYRGAETQYF
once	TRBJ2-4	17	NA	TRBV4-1	TGCGCCAGCAGCCAAGATGGCAGGGGTTCGGCCAAAAACATTCAGTACTTC	CASSQDGRGSAKNIQYF
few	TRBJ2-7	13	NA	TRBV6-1	TGTGCCAGCAGTGGCTCTGAGACCTACGAGCAGTACTTC	CASSGSETYEQYF
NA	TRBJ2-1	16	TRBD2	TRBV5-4	TGTGCCAGCAGCTTGGCGGGGGGGACAATATACAATGAGCAGTTCTTC	CASSLAGGTIYNEQFF
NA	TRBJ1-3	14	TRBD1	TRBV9	TGTGCCAGCGGGACAGGGGACCCTGGAAACACCATATATTTT	CASGTGDPGNTIYF
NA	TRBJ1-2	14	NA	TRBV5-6	TGTGCCAGCAGCCTCTCAGGGGCCAGCTATGGCTACACCTTC	CASSLSGASYGYTF
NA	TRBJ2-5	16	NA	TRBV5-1	TGCGCCAGCGCGAGATTTTTGATTGGCTCACGAGAGACCCAGTACTTC	CASARFLIGSRETQYF
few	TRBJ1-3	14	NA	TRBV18	TGTGCCAGCTCTCCTCAGGGCTCTGGAAACACCATATATTTT	CASSPQGSGNTIYF
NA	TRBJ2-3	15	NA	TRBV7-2	TGTGCCAGCAGCAGCCAGCCCGGCGGCACAGATACGCAGTATTTT	CASSSQPGGTDTQYF
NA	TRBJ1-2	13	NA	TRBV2	TGTGCCAGCAGCTTTTTGGCTAACTATGGCTACACCTTC	CASSFLANYGYTF
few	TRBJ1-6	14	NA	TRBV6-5	TGTGCCAGCAGTTACGGAGGATACCAGGGACCCCTCCACTTT	CASSYGGYQGPLHF
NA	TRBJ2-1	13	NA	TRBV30	TGTGCCTGGTCAAGGGGGAGGCTGAATGAGCAGTTCTTC	CAWSRGRLNEQFF
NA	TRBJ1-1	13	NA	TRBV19	TGTGCCAGTAGTATAGAAAAACAGGCTGAAGCTTTCTTT	CASSIEKQAEAFF
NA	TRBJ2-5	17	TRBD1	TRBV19	TGTGCCAGTAGTATTTCCCTTGACAGGGGGAAGTGGGAGACCCAGTACTTC	CASSISLDRGKWETQYF
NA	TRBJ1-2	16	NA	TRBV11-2	TGTGCCAGCAGCTGGGAGAGGGGACGGGGCGGCTATGGCTACACCTTC	CASSWERGRGGYGYTF
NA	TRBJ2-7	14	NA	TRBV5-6	TGTGCCAGCACCGTGACAGCGAGCTCCTACGAGCAGTACTTC	CASTVTASSYEQYF
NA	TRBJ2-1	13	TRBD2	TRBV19	TGTGCCAGCCGGAGCGGGGGCTACAATGAGCAGTTCTTC	CASRSGGYNEQFF
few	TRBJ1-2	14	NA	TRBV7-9	TGTGCCAGCAGCCACGGCACAGGCGGTGTGAGCTACACCTTC	CASSHGTGGVSYTF
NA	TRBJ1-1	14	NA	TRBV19	TGTGCCAGTAGTCCCTCTGGGGGGCGGGGTGAAGCTTTCTTT	CASSPSGGRGEAFF
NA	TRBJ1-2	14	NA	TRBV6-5	TGTGCCAGCAGTGAAAGGGGCAGTAAAAGGGGCTACACCTTC	CASSERGSKRGYTF
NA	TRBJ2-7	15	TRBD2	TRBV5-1	TGCGCCAGCAGTCTTACCGGGGGGGGGCTCTACGAGCAGTACTTC	CASSLTGGGLYEQYF
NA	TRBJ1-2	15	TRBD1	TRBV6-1	TGTGCCAGCAGTGCTTGGGACAGCGGAGTCCCTGGCTACACCTTC	CASSAWDSGVPGYTF
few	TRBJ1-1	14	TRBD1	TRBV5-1	TGCGCCAGCAGGGTGGACAGGGCAGACACTGAAGCTTTCTTT	CASRVDRADTEAFF
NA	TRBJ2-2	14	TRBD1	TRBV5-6	TGTGCCAGCGGCAGACAGGGTAAGACCGGGGAGCTGTTTTTT	CASGRQGKTGELFF
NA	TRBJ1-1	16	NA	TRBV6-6	TGTGCCAGCAGTTACGGAGAAACTTATTCGAACACTGAAGCTTTCTTT	CASSYGETYSNTEAFF
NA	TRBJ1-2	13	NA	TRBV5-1	TGCGCCAGCAGCCGACAGGACGGCTATGGCTACACCTTC	CASSRQDGYGYTF
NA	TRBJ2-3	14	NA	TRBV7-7	TGTGCCAGCAGCCCACTAGTACGGGCAGATACGCAGTATTTT	CASSPLVRADTQYF
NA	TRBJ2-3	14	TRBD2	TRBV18	TGTGCCAGCTCACTGTTACTAGCGGAGGATACGCAGTATTTT	CASSLLLAEDTQYF
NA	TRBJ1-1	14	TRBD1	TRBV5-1	TGCGCCAGCAGCTTGGATTTCGGGGACAGGAAAGCTTTCTTT	CASSLDFGDRKAFF
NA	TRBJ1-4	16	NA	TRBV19	TGTGCCAGTAGTATGGGGACCAACCGGGAAGGTGAAAAACTGTTTTTT	CASSMGTNREGEKLFF
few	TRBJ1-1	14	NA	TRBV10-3	TGTGCCATCAGTGAACGGGGCGGCAACACTGAAGCTTTCTTT	CAISERGGNTEAFF
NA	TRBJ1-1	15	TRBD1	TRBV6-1	TGTGCCAGCAGGTCCGGGACAGGGTCGGACACTGAAGCTTTCTTT	CASRSGTGSDTEAFF
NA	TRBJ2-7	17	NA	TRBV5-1	TGCGCCAGCAGCTGGGGTTTCGGTGTTGGGGCCAGCTACGAGCAGTACTTC	CASSWGFGVGASYEQYF
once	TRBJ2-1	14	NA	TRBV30	TGTGCCTGGAGTGTAGGGGGGACCTACAATGAGCAGTTCTTC	CAWSVGGTYNEQFF
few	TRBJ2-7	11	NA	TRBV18	TGTGCCAGCTCACCAAAGGACGAGCAGTACTTC	CASSPKDEQYF
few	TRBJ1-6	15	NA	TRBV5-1	TGCGCCAGCAGCTTGACAGGGCCAGACCGGTCACCCCTCCACTTT	CASSLTGPDRSPLHF
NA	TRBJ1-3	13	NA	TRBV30	TGTGCCTGGAGTTATGGTTCTGGAAACACCATATATTTT	CAWSYGSGNTIYF
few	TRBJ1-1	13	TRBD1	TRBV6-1	TGTGCCAGCAGCGGACAGGATTGGACTGAAGCTTTCTTT	CASSGQDWTEAFF
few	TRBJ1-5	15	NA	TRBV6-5	TGTGCCAGCAGCCCTCGGGAGGGCGGTAATCAGCCCCAGCATTTT	CASSPREGGNQPQHF